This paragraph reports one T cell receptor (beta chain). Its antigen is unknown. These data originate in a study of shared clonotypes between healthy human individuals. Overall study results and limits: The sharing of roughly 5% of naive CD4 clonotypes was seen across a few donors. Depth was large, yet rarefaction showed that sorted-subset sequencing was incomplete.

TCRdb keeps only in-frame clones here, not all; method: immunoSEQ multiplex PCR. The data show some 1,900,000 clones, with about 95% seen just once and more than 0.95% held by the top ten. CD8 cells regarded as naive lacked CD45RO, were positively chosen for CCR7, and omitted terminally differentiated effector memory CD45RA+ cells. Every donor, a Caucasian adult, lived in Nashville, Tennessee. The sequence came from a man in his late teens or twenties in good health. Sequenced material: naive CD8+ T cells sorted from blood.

The CDR3 reads CASSATETGDEQFF. The CDR3 nucleotides read TGTGCCAGCAGTGCAACCGAAACAGGGGATGAGCAGTTCTTC. The chain recombines TRBV25-1 with TRBJ2-1; 7 bases agree with TRBD1. Germline CDR1 is MGHDK and CDR2 is SYGVNS. The CDR3 length is 14 residues. The V gene end was trimmed by 4 bases and the J gene end by 8 bases; junction bases not matched to a gene: 8.